The rows below give T cell receptor beta chains drawn from one sample of a study of T cell repertoires in cytomegalovirus infection. TCRdb independently ran MiXCR on the reads; one entry per CDR3 protein. Altogether approximately 260,000 distinct CDR3 sequences are present, 15% to 20% being singletons, with the ten largest covering 40% to 55%. What was sequenced was CD8+ T cells from PBMCs. These receptors all come from a human donor in good health (CMV status not recorded). Some clones in this sample may be carry-over from other donors' samples. CDR3s include the opening cysteine and the closing phenylalanine or tryptophan. Each record gives: J gene, V gene, clone size, D gene, CDR3 protein, CDR3 DNA. The D gene is left open where the match is weak. Part of the rows lack a size; the others show once, few, many or a class for expanded clones.

>TRBJ1-6|TRBV6-4|few|-
CASSDSATSSPLHF
TGTGCCAGCAGTGACTCGGCGACGAGTTCACCCCTCCACTTT
>TRBJ2-7|TRBV28|few|-
CASSLSISYEQYF
TGTGCCAGCAGTTTATCGATTTCCTACGAGCAGTACTTC
>TRBJ1-1|TRBV10-3|-|-
CAISESRETEAFF
TGTGCCATCAGTGAGTCGAGAGAGACTGAAGCTTTCTTT
>TRBJ2-3|TRBV7-8|many|TRBD1
CASSSPGTATFIIDTQYF
TGTGCCAGCAGCTCCCCCGGGACAGCAACCTTCATTATTGATACGCAGTATTTT
>TRBJ2-5|TRBV4-1|few|-
CASSQDGRHVAGAITGETQYF
TGCGCCAGCAGCCAAGATGGACGGCACGTCGCAGGGGCTATAACGGGGGAGACCCAGTACTTC
>TRBJ1-2|TRBV7-2|many|-
CASSLQDIYGYTF
TGTGCCAGCAGCTTACAGGATATCTATGGCTACACCTTC
>TRBJ2-2|TRBV4-1|-|-
CASSQESGMNTGELFF
TGCGCCAGCAGCCAAGAATCGGGGATGAACACCGGGGAGCTGTTTTTT
>TRBJ2-1|TRBV7-9|-|-
CASSLTRGEQFF
TGTGCCAGCAGCTTAACCAGGGGTGAGCAGTTCTTC
>TRBJ1-2|TRBV6-1|few|TRBD1
CASTGGTGWYGYTF
TGTGCCAGCACCGGCGGGACAGGGTGGTATGGCTACACCTTC
>TRBJ1-5|TRBV6-2/TRBV6-3|-|-
CASSYDYQDRGFAQHF
TGTGCCAGCAGTTACGATTATCAGGACAGAGGTTTTGCCCAGCATTTT
>TRBJ2-7|TRBV4-1|-|-
CASSQTRGDEQYF
TGCGCCAGCAGCCAAACCCGGGGTGACGAGCAGTACTTC
>TRBJ2-2|TRBV25-1|few|-
CASSEFFSGSQGELFF
TGTGCCAGCAGTGAATTTTTTTCCGGGAGTCAAGGGGAGCTGTTTTTT
>TRBJ2-7|TRBV20-1|few|TRBD2
CSATGGAFYEQYF
TGCAGTGCTACCGGGGGGGCCTTCTACGAGCAGTACTTC
>TRBJ2-7|TRBV11-1|few|-
CASSLAPGAEQYF
TGTGCCAGCAGCTTAGCGCCGGGGGCCGAGCAGTACTTC
>TRBJ1-1|TRBV7-6|many|-
CASSRTMRENTEAFF
TGTGCCAGCAGCCGGACCATGCGGGAGAACACTGAAGCTTTCTTT
>TRBJ1-1|TRBV7-9|few|-
CASSSGPPSYTEAFF
TGTGCCAGCAGCTCCGGGCCCCCCAGTTACACTGAAGCTTTCTTT
>TRBJ2-2|TRBV15|few|TRBD1
CATSRSGGRTGELFF
TGTGCCACCAGCAGATCAGGGGGCCGAACCGGGGAGCTGTTTTTT
>TRBJ1-1|TRBV20-1|-|-
CSAEPGRGTEAFF
TGCAGTGCGGAACCCGGAAGGGGGACTGAAGCTTTCTTT
>TRBJ1-6|TRBV28|few|TRBD1
CASSKRGTGENSPLHF
TGTGCCAGCAGCAAGCGCGGGACAGGGGAGAATTCACCCCTCCACTTT
>TRBJ2-7|TRBV4-2|many|-
CASSLTRDHQAGLQQYF
TGTGCCAGCAGCCTAACTAGGGACCACCAAGCCGGGTTGCAGCAGTACTTC
>TRBJ2-2|TRBV12-3/TRBV12-4|-|-
CASSFEVGALNTGELFF
TGTGCCAGCAGTTTCGAAGTGGGGGCCTTGAACACCGGGGAGCTGTTTTTT
>TRBJ1-3|TRBV7-9|many|-
CASSLTPHYQQPPLSGNTIYF
TGTGCCAGCAGCTTAACTCCTCACTACCAACAGCCGCCCCTCTCTGGAAACACCATATATTTT
>TRBJ1-1|TRBV28|-|TRBD1
CASSSTSTGGTEAFF
TGTGCCAGCAGTTCCACATCGACAGGGGGCACTGAAGCTTTCTTT
>TRBJ2-5|TRBV6-5|-|-
CASSYEPGETQYF
TGTGCCAGCAGTTACGAGCCGGGGGAGACCCAGTACTTC
>TRBJ2-7|TRBV12-5|many|TRBD1
CASGLGQGSAYEQYF
TGTGCTAGTGGTTTGGGACAGGGGTCAGCCTACGAGCAGTACTTC
>TRBJ1-2|TRBV12-3/TRBV12-4|-|TRBD1
CASSVQGIVGFGYGYTF
TGTGCCAGCAGCGTACAGGGGATTGTCGGCTTTGGCTATGGCTACACCTTC
>TRBJ2-3|TRBV6-6|few|-
CASSYLGSPRTDTQYF
TGTGCCAGCAGTTACTTAGGTTCCCCCCGCACAGATACGCAGTATTTT
>TRBJ2-3|TRBV7-2|many|-
CASSFISETTDTQYF
TGTGCCAGCAGCTTTATTAGCGAAACCACAGATACGCAGTATTTT
>TRBJ2-7|TRBV4-1|few|-
CASSQEEDDEQYF
TGTGCCAGCAGCCAAGAAGAAGACGACGAGCAGTACTTC
>TRBJ1-1|TRBV20-1|few|TRBD1
CSAKDRGQNTEAFF
TGCAGTGCGAAGGACAGGGGCCAGAACACTGAAGCTTTCTTT
>TRBJ1-3|TRBV10-3|-|-
CAISGRGPSLSGNTIYF
TGTGCCATCAGTGGAAGGGGCCCAAGCCTATCTGGAAACACCATATATTTT
>TRBJ1-4|TRBV7-9|many|-
CASSSQESLNEKLFF
TGTGCCAGCAGCTCCCAGGAAAGTCTGAATGAAAAACTGTTTTTT
>TRBJ2-7|TRBV7-9|few|-
CASSPGSYPLFYEQYF
TGTGCCAGCAGCCCCGGGTCATACCCGTTGTTCTACGAGCAGTACTTC
>TRBJ2-7|TRBV7-9|-|-
CASSPQMKVERYF
TGTGCCAGCAGCCCGCAAATGAAGGTCGAGCGGTACTTC
>TRBJ2-4|TRBV24-1|few|TRBD2
CATSDMPGLIVVQYF
TGTGCCACCAGTGACATGCCGGGACTAATTGTCGTTCAGTACTTC
>TRBJ2-3|TRBV11-1|-|TRBD2
CASSLAGKGTDTQYF
TGTGCCAGCAGCCTAGCGGGAAAGGGCACAGATACGCAGTATTTT
>TRBJ2-5|TRBV29-1|-|-
CSATGPRKTQYF
TGCAGCGCCACCGGTCCCAGGAAGACCCAGTACTTC
>TRBJ2-2|TRBV7-9|-|-
CASSRGSGELFF
TGTGCCAGCAGCCGGGGGTCCGGGGAGCTGTTTTTT
>TRBJ2-1|TRBV27|-|TRBD2
CASTPGTSFNEQFF
TGTGCCAGCACCCCCGGGACTAGCTTCAATGAGCAGTTCTTC
>TRBJ1-2|TRBV7-6|few|TRBD1
CASSTGTGDRGYTF
TGTGCCAGCAGCACCGGGACAGGGGATCGTGGCTACACCTTC
>TRBJ1-3|TRBV20-1|few|-
CSAPPSTGNTIYF
TGCAGTGCTCCTCCGTCTACCGGAAACACCATATATTTT
>TRBJ1-1|TRBV9|-|TRBD1
CASSVRTGPEAFF
TGTGCCAGCAGCGTTCGGACAGGGCCTGAAGCTTTCTTT
>TRBJ1-6|TRBV19|few|TRBD1
CASRTTGYNSPLHF
TGTGCCAGTAGAACGACAGGGTATAATTCACCCCTCCACTTT
>TRBJ2-1|TRBV4-1|-|-
CASSQETGQRSYNEQFF
TGCGCCAGCAGCCAAGAGACAGGACAGCGCTCCTACAATGAGCAGTTCTTC
>TRBJ2-5|TRBV7-6|many|TRBD1
CASSRTGGWPQYF
TGTGCCAGCAGCAGGACAGGGGGCTGGCCCCAGTACTTC
>TRBJ1-1|TRBV6-5|many|TRBD1
CASSPRDRGRRTEAFF
TGTGCCAGCAGTCCGAGGGACAGGGGGCGTCGAACTGAAGCTTTCTTT
>TRBJ2-1|TRBV20-1|few|TRBD1
CSATGTGRGFF
TGCAGTGCTACCGGGACAGGGAGAGGATTCTTC
>TRBJ1-2|TRBV18|few|-
CASSPKDFTPGSYGYTF
TGTGCCAGCTCACCAAAGGACTTTACCCCAGGCTCGTATGGCTACACCTTC
>TRBJ2-2|TRBV5-1|few|-
CASSLGPTSTIRTGELFF
TGCGCCAGCAGCTTGGGGCCCACTAGCACGATTCGCACCGGGGAGCTGTTTTTT
>TRBJ1-1|TRBV28|many|-
CASSSNRGFNIEAFF
TGTGCCAGCAGTTCCAACCGCGGGTTCAACATTGAAGCTTTCTTT
>TRBJ2-7|TRBV4-1|-|-
CASSHQGGNEQYF
TGCGCCAGCAGCCACCAGGGGGGAAACGAGCAGTACTTC